This T cell receptor beta chain was documented in a study of blood T cell repertoires in COVID-19. The overall study: Donors in the United States, Italy and Spain gave samples during acute or convalescent COVID-19. T cells, B-cell-depleted T cells, or PBMCs provided the cDNA or gDNA that served as material.

Under the authors' procedure: Reference gene primer amplification gave estimated nucleated cell counts. Some clones are missing from TCRdb's copy, which holds only in-frame ones; the method was immunoSEQ multiplex PCR. V and J calls and clone size are given by that table; D and trimming were obtained from the DNA. The table lists under 150,000 clones, approximately 80% of them singletons, with approximately 12% in the top ten. Germline assignment: CDR1 SGHDT and CDR2 YYEEEE. The CDR3 has 13 amino acids. V gave up 4 bases and J gave up 4 bases, with 11 bases separating them. The receptor's source is a man in his fifties or sixties with active or convalescent COVID-19. J is TRBJ1-2 and V is TRBV5-6; D is unresolved. The sequencing input was peripheral blood. This CDR3 is CASSPRDGYGYTF. The CDR3 DNA reads as TGTGCCAGCAGCCCGAGGGATGGCTATGGCTACACCTTC.